This paragraph covers one TCR beta chain sequence. This entry belongs to a study of OX40 agonist ivuxolimab in advanced cancers. Sequenced by immunoSEQ multiplex PCR; TCRdb stores in-frame clones only, minus some. Among tens of thousands of clones, just under 90% were seen once, and the ten largest hold roughly 0.5%. This TCR was sampled from an adult with an advanced solid tumor such as melanoma, head and neck, liver or kidney cancer. The sequences come from CD4+ or CD8+ T cells sorted from blood, collected in a trial of the OX40 agonist ivuxolimab.

The CDR3 protein is CASSARDRGVHYEQYF. CDR3 nucleotides: TGCGCCAGCAGCGCCCGGGACAGGGGTGTTCACTACGAGCAGTACTTC. This rearrangement joins TRBV5-1 to TRBJ2-7, with 10 bases that match TRBD1. Per germline, CDR1 SGHRS and CDR2 YFSETQ. V lost 4 bases and J lost 3; bases outside the gene matches: 10. The CDR3 sequence is 16 residues long.